The 18 T cell receptor beta chains below come from one sample, sequenced in a study of cytomegalovirus exposure and HLA in healthy donors. PCR used 60 Vbeta primers and 13 Jbeta primers. The protocol was immunoSEQ multiplex PCR, while the TCRdb copy is restricted to in-frame clones and leaves out a portion. The table lists about 25,000 clones, almost 70% of them singletons, with 4% to 5.5% in the top ten. The sequencing input was PBMCs. These receptors originate from a woman between 50 and 59 years old in good health and CMV-seronegative.

This clone was counted between two and nine times. The chain uses TRBV7-9 and TRBJ1-4; D gene uncertain. Germline lookup yields CDR1 SEHNR and CDR2 FQNEAQ (reference sequence). The CDR3 covers 14 residues. Trimming removed 1 base at V and 4 bases at J, with 7 bases between. DNA for the CDR3: TGTGCCAGCAGCTTAGGACGGAGTAATGAAAAACTGTTTTTT. Translating it yields CASSLGRSNEKLFF.

The V call is TRBV6-5, the J call TRBJ1-5; 9 nucleotides agree with TRBD1. The CDR3 sequence is 13 residues long. V lost 6 bases to trimming and J lost 7 bases; unmatched junction nucleotides: 4. Germline CDR1 reads MNHEY; CDR2 reads SVGAGI. DNA of the CDR3: TGTGCCAGCAGCCCAGACAGGGGGCAGCCCCAGCATTTT. As protein: CASSPDRGQPQHF.

The chain is built from TRBV6-1 and TRBJ2-3, with D uncertain. The V end lost 5 bases, the J end lost 0 bases, and 12 bases lay between the germline ends. CDR1 is MNHNS, CDR2 SASEGT, per germline. There are 15 residues in the CDR3. This chain's CDR3 is CASSLTPTSTDTQYF. DNA of the CDR3: TGTGCCAGCAGTCTAACGCCGACTAGCACAGATACGCAGTATTTT.

The chain uses TRBV15 and TRBJ1-1; tentative D call: TRBD1 (6 bases). The CDR3 consists of 13 residues. V was trimmed by 8 bases and J by 5 bases, leaving 15 bases between them. CDR1 is LNHNV and CDR2 is YYDKDF in the germline V gene (reference sequence). CDR3 region: CATQEGGRTEAFF. CDR3 in DNA: TGTGCCACCCAAGAAGGGGGAAGAACTGAAGCTTTCTTT.

This clone came up once. The J gene is TRBJ2-1, the V gene TRBV2, with 12 bases identical to TRBD1. The trim removed 9 bases at V and 9 bases at J, leaving 18 bases unmatched. CDR3 size: 17 residues. CDR1 is SNHLY, CDR2 FYNNEI, per germline. Here the CDR3 DNA reads TGTGCCAGAACGGGACAGGGGGCAAGGGACTCCCCTCTTGAGCAGTTCTTC. Its translation: CARTGQGARDSPLEQFF.

V usage is TRBV5-8 and J usage is TRBJ2-1; 9 bases fit TRBD2. The V gene end was trimmed by 6 bases and the J gene end by 4 bases; junction bases not matched to a gene: 11. This CDR3 is 16 amino acids long. In germline, CDR1 is SGHTS, CDR2 YDEGEE. CDR3 nucleotide sequence: TGTGCCAGCACCACTATAGCGGGAGAAACGTACAATGAGCAGTTCTTC. Encoded protein: CASTTIAGETYNEQFF.

The CDR3 coding sequence is TGTGCCAGCAGCCGGGGTTCGGGAGATACGCAGTATTTT. Translating gives CASSRGSGDTQYF. The V gene is TRBV9, the J gene TRBJ2-3; tentative D call: TRBD2 (5 bases). The CDR3 runs to 13 residues. The ends were cut back, 4 bases at V and 5 bases at J, with 11 bases in the middle. Germline assignment: CDR1 SGDLS and CDR2 YYNGEE.

CDR3 sequence reads: CASSSTGTSKNTGELFF. The CDR3, as DNA: TGTGCCAGCAGCTCCACCGGGACTAGTAAGAACACCGGGGAGCTGTTTTTT. The chain uses TRBV5-4 and TRBJ2-2; TRBD2 matches 8 bases. Trimming removed 3 bases from V and 1 base from J; junction bases left unmatched: 8. The CDR3 loop spans 17 amino acids. Germline values: CDR1 SGHNT, CDR2 YYREEE (reference sequence). The entire variable domain, with the rest obtained from reference TRBV5-4 and TRBJ2-2, is as follows: ETGVTQSPTHLIKTRGQQVTLRCSSQSGHNTVSWYQQALGQGPQFIFQYYREEENGRGNFPPRFSGLQFPNYSSELNVNALELDDSALYLCASSSTGTSKNTGELFFGEGSRLTVL.

This sequence joins TRBV11-1 and TRBJ2-7, with D possibly TRBD2 on 6 matching bases. Germline CDR1 SGHAT, CDR2 FQDESV (reference sequence). Trimming took off 0 bases at V and 2 bases at J, with 11 bases between the two ends. CDR3 length equals 15 residues. The chain's CDR3 is CASSLAGRGPYEQYF. In nucleotides, the CDR3 is TGTGCCAGCAGCTTAGCGGGGCGGGGACCCTACGAGCAGTACTTC.

The genes are TRBV5-1 and TRBJ1-1; D possibly corresponds to TRBD1 (6 bases). Germline CDR1 and CDR2: SGHRS and YFSETQ. V lost 1 base and J 1 base, leaving 14 bases between the germline ends. This CDR3 contains 16 residues. In nucleotides, the CDR3 is TGCGCCAGCAGCTTGTCGACACGGGACAAGAACACTGAAGCTTTCTTT. Its protein product is CASSLSTRDKNTEAFF.

The V and J genes are TRBV4-1 and TRBJ1-5, with TRBD1 identical over 9 bases. After removal of 0 bases from V and 0 bases from J, the junction contained 6 bases not matched to a gene. The CDR3 has 18 amino acids. Per the germline V gene, CDR1 is MGHRA and CDR2 is YSYEKL. CDR3 DNA sequence: TGCGCCAGCAGCCAAGATGGGACAGGGCTACTTAGCAATCAGCCCCAGCATTTT. The encoded protein is CASSQDGTGLLSNQPQHF.

The chain combines TRBV10-1 with TRBJ1-1, with D uncertain. The CDR3 is 14 residues long. V was cut by 3 bases and J by 4 bases, with 12 bases left in between. Germline V lookup: CDR1 WNHNN, CDR2 SYGVQD (reference sequence). CDR3 loop: CASSEGRKSTEAFF. CDR3 sequence (DNA): TGCGCCAGCAGTGAAGGCAGGAAGTCCACTGAAGCTTTCTTT.

This chain joins TRBV29-1 and TRBJ1-4; no clear D. The CDR3 runs 11 residues. Germline V gene sequence: CDR1 SQVTM, CDR2 ANQGSEA. The ends were cut back, 7 bases at V and 3 bases at J, with 6 bases in the middle. The CDR3 region has the DNA TGCAGCGGAGCATCTAATGAAAAACTGTTTTTT. The encoded protein is CSGASNEKLFF.

There are a few counts of this clone. This sequence joins TRBV2 and TRBJ2-7; D perhaps matches TRBD1 (6 bases). V gave up 2 bases and J gave up 0 bases, with 8 bases separating them. Germline-derived CDR1 and CDR2 are SNHLY and FYNNEI. The CDR3 covers 14 residues. The CDR3, as DNA: TGTGCCAGCAGTGAATGGGACACCTCCTACGAGCAGTACTTC. It is translated as CASSEWDTSYEQYF.

There are a few counts of this clone. The chain couples TRBV5-1 to TRBJ2-7; 9 nucleotides match TRBD2. The CDR3 sequence is 16 residues long. From germline, CDR1 is SGHRS and CDR2 YFSETQ. The V and J ends lost 5 bases and 5 bases, in that order; junction bases with no gene match: 14. CDR3 bases: TGCGCCAGCAGTTCTGGGCAAATAGCGGGAGCCCACGAGCAGTACTTC. Its translation is CASSSGQIAGAHEQYF.

The chain combines TRBV7-9 with TRBJ1-2; 9 nucleotides line up with TRBD1. This CDR3 contains 15 residues. Germline trimming cut 5 bases from V and 0 bases from J; bases unmatched to any gene: 4. The germline gives CDR1 SEHNR, CDR2 FQNEAQ (reference sequence). CDR3 region: CASSLGQGANYGYTF. The CDR3 coding sequence is TGTGCCAGCAGCCTGGGACAGGGAGCTAACTATGGCTACACCTTC.

The chain couples TRBV5-1 to TRBJ2-5; tentatively, D is TRBD2 (5 bases). The germline gives CDR1 SGHRS, CDR2 YFSETQ. The CDR3 loop spans 14 amino acids. Trimming stripped 1 base from V and 2 bases from J, with 9 bases between. CDR3 bases: TGCGCCAGCAGCTTGTCGGGATCTCAAGAGACCCAGTACTTC. Amino acids: CASSLSGSQETQYF.

This chain uses TRBV6-5 with TRBJ1-5; no definite D call. Germline lookup yields CDR1 MNHEY and CDR2 SVGAGI. This CDR3 has 14 residues. V gave up 6 bases and J gave up 1 base, with 10 bases separating them. The CDR3 spells CASRLSWSNQPQHF. The DNA for the CDR3 is TGTGCCAGCAGACTAAGTTGGAGCAATCAGCCCCAGCATTTT.